This T cell receptor beta chain derives from a study of blood T cell repertoires in COVID-19. As for the study in general: Acute and convalescent COVID-19 specimens originated in the United States, Italy and Spain. In each case, the material was cDNA or gDNA derived from T cells, B-cell-depleted T cells, or PBMCs.

In the original workflow: Reference gene primers were amplified, and this amplification served to estimate nucleated cell counts. Some clones are missing from TCRdb's copy, which holds only in-frame ones; the method was immunoSEQ multiplex PCR. V and J calls and clone size are those listed in that table; D and trimming were worked out from the DNA. The repertoire consists of more than 100,000 clones, with 75% to 90% occurring once and the leading ten covering 25% to 30%. The CDR3 sequence is 14 residues long. Trimming removed 6 bases at V and 3 bases at J, with 14 bases between. Germline V gene data show CDR1 as MNHEY and CDR2 as SVGAGI.

Input material: peripheral blood. The V and J genes are TRBV6-5 and TRBJ1-2, with D possibly TRBD1 on 6 matching bases. The clonotype originates from a woman in her seventies with acute or convalescent COVID-19. CDR3 sequence (DNA): TGTGCCAGCAGGGTCGGACAGTTGGACTATGGCTACACCTTC. This gives the protein CASRVGQLDYGYTF.